This T cell receptor beta chain was sequenced during a study of OX40 agonist ivuxolimab in advanced cancers. Study information: Patients in the trial were receiving intravenous ivuxolimab every 2 weeks, at doses of 0.01 to 10 mg/kg. A history of anti-PD-1, anti-PD-L1 or anti-CTLA-4 therapy was acceptable, and more than 30% had some. Hepatocellular carcinoma, melanoma, renal cell or head and neck cancer occurred in dose-escalation patients.

Trimming removed 10 bases from V and 0 bases from J; junction bases left unmatched: 4. From germline, CDR1 is MNHNS and CDR2 SASEGT. The CDR3 is 13 amino acids. Measured with immunoSEQ multiplex PCR; TCRdb has only the in-frame clones, and not every one. The sample records fewer than 85,000 clones, about 90% being singletons. The sequence was collected from an adult with an advanced solid tumor such as melanoma, head and neck, liver or kidney cancer. The gene calls are TRBV6-1 and TRBJ1-2; TRBD1 matches 8 bases. The specimen was CD4+ or CD8+ T cells sorted from blood, collected in a trial of the OX40 agonist ivuxolimab. CDR3 coding DNA: TGTGCCACTCCACAGGGGGCTAACTATGGCTACACCTTC. Amino acid sequence: CATPQGANYGYTF.